This TCR beta chain appears in the sequencing data of a study of T cells after yellow fever vaccination (dated by TCRdb to 2018 to 2020). Broadly, across the study: The SMART-Seq v4 Ultra Low Input RNA kit was used to prepare libraries from fractions with low cell numbers. Bulk TCR alpha and beta repertoires were sequenced longitudinally to track T-cell clones before and after primary and booster YFV17D yellow fever vaccination. Two healthy male donors, one aged 18 to 30 and one aged 30 to 40 years, made up the cohort. Blood was collected at multiple timepoints before and after primary and secondary immunization, and bulk PBMC replicates and cell subsets were isolated. Paper-wide results and their limitations: FACS-sorted repertoires could contain abundant contaminating clonotypes from the bulk population, so computational filtering was required. Because only a couple of donors were included in the study, the extent to which the findings can be generalized is limited. After the booster, most of the clones that had expanded following primary vaccination were detected again (approximately 95% of CD4 and 80% to 90% of CD8), which suggests that memory was broadly maintained. A small fraction of clonotypes appeared in both the CD4 and CD8 compartments, likely as a result of convergent recombination. The secondary T-cell response was weaker than the primary response but faster, peaking on day 5 instead of day 15.

This specimen's treatment or condition label, interpreted: live attenuated yellow fever vaccine strain. A standard Ficoll-Paque protocol was used to isolate PBMCs from peripheral blood. CD4 and CD8 T-cell fractions were isolated with Dynabeads CD4 and CD8 positive selection kits. TriZol was used to extract RNA from bulk PBMCs, from CD4 and CD8 fractions, and from dextramer-positive and dextramer-negative fractions. Instrument used: Illumina NovaSeq 6000. TCR cDNA was synthesized by 5'RACE template switching, through which a universal primer site and unique molecular identifiers were introduced. cDNA synthesis was primed from both the TCR alpha and TCR beta constant segments. Libraries were amplified in two PCR steps, with sample barcodes and sequencing adapters added in the second step. Sequencing of libraries was performed on Illumina HiSeq 2500 (2x100 bp) or NovaSeq (2x150 bp). On the authors' methods: MIGEC was used to demultiplex reads and collapse the reads into UMI consensus sequences, and MiXCR was used for V(D)J alignment. Vaccine-responding clonotypes were identified with edgeR using replicate PBMC samples, with FDR below 0.01 and a log2 fold change above 5 up to day 15 being required. Bulk clonotypes were assigned CD4 or CD8 identity according to which sequenced CD4 or CD8 repertoire held them at higher abundance. In-frame beta chains were kept once TCRdb had trimmed the public reads at Q25 with fastp and called clones with MiXCR. When rows share a CDR3 protein, they turn into one entry using the most common DNA and genes. It is TCRdb's table, rather than the study itself, that gives the V and J calls and clone size. The sample table shows about 260,000 distinct CDR3 sequences, and about 5.2% are seen once. The top ten clonotypes cover roughly 3.4% of the sample.

The CDR3 spans 13 residues, from the cysteine through the phenylalanine. Left in the record is the CDR3 DNA by itself, 39 bases read in frame from the first base. From a lookup of the germline V gene, CDR1 and CDR2 are SGHDT and YYEEEE. V is cut back by 4 bases and J by 7 bases, with 6 bases in the junction unmatched. In this sample, this clonotype turned up a few times. Its target antigen remains unknown. No much larger clonotype is one base removed from it; base qualities were not supplied. The sequencing here drew on CD4+ T cells sorted from PBMCs, taken on the day of the yellow fever booster vaccination. Recombination joined TRBV5-6 with TRBJ1-2, with TRBD1 matching 8 junction bases. The TCR was taken from a man between 18 and 35 years old who received the YFV17D yellow fever vaccine. CDR3 sequence: CASSDTDRGGYTF. The sequenced DNA: TGTGCCAGCAGCGACACTGACAGGGGTGGCTACACCTTC.